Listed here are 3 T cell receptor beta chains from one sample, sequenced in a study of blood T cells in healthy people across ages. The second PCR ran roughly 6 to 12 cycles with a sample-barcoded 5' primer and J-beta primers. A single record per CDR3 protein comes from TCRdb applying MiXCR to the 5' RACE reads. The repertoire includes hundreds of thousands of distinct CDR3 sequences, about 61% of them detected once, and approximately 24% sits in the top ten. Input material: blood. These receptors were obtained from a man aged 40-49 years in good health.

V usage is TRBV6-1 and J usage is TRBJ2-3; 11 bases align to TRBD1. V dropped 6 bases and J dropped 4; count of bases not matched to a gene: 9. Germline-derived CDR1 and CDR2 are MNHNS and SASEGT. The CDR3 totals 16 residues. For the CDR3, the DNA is TGTGCCAGCAGGGGCTGGGGACAGGGGGTATCAGATACGCAGTATTTT. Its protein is CASRGWGQGVSDTQYF.

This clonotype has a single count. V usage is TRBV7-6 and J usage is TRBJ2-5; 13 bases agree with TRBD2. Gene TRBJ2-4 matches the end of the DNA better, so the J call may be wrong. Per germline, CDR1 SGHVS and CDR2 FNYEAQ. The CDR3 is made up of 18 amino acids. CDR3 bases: TGTGCCAGCAGCCCGACTAGCGGGGGGTGTGGGGCCAAAAACATTCAGTACTTC. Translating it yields CASSPTSGGCGAKNIQYF.

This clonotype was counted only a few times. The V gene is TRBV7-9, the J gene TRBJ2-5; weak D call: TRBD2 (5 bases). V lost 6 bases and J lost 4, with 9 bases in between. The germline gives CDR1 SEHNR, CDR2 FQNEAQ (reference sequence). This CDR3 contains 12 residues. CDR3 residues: CASRSAAETQYF. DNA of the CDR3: TGTGCCAGCAGGTCAGCGGCAGAGACCCAGTACTTC.